These 2 T cell receptor beta chains were all obtained from the same sample, sequenced in a study of cytomegalovirus exposure and HLA in healthy donors (dated by TCRdb to 2015 to 2018). Library preparation employed the immunoSEQ multiplex PCR assay. TCRdb stores this immuneACCESS table with in-frame sequences only. Part of the clones is absent; in the studies checked, under half of the shortfall reflects unresolved V genes, and no reason is known for the rest. The sample table lists 71,000 or so clones, approximately 94% of them with a count of one. Together, the top ten hold roughly 3.4% of the sample. Input material: PBMCs. These receptors all stem from a young woman in good health and CMV-seropositive.

The CDR3 is CASSLRYGVNTEAFF. The CDR3 DNA follows: TGTGCCAGCAGTTTAAGGTACGGAGTGAACACTGAAGCTTTCTTT. V usage is TRBV27 and J usage is TRBJ1-1, with unresolved D. The length of the CDR3 is 15 residues. CDR1 is MNHEY and CDR2 is SMNVEV in the germline V gene (reference sequence). V was clipped by 2 bases and J by 0 bases, with 10 bases between them.

The genes are TRBV18 and TRBJ2-7, with 7 positions matching TRBD2. The germline gives CDR1 KGHSH, CDR2 LQKENI. This CDR3 comprises 14 residues. Unmatched junction bases numbered 10, after V lost 8 bases and J lost 3 bases. The CDR3 DNA reads TGTGCCAGCCGGGCTGGGCGGGAGATCTACGAGCAGTACTTC. Protein product: CASRAGREIYEQYF. Variable domain in full (rest from reference TRBV18 and TRBJ2-7): NAGVMQNPRHLVRRRGQEARLRCSPMKGHSHVYWYRQLPEEGLKFMVYLQKENIIDESGMPKERFSAEFPKEGPSILRIQQVVRGDSAAYFCASRAGREIYEQYFGPGTRLTVT.